This TCR beta chain was captured by sequencing in a study of cytomegalovirus exposure and HLA in healthy donors. PCR involved 60 Vbeta and 13 Jbeta primers. Here immunoSEQ multiplex PCR was the method, and the copy in TCRdb shows in-frame clones only, minus some. The sample lists about 150,000 clones, about 68% occurring once. This clone appeared a single time. Trimming removed 4 bases from V and 2 bases from J; junction bases left unmatched: 5. This CDR3 has 15 residues. Germline values: CDR1 LGHNA, CDR2 YSLEER. V and J are TRBV4-3 and TRBJ2-1; 7 nucleotides agree with TRBD1. This clonotype was obtained from a man younger than 40 in good health and CMV-seronegative. Sequenced: PBMCs. The CDR3 here is CASSRTGTAYNEQFF. In DNA form, the CDR3 reads TGCGCCAGCAGCCGAACCGGGACAGCCTACAATGAGCAGTTCTTC.